A single sample is the source of the 12 T cell receptor beta chains below, sequenced in a study of CD8 T cells in acute hepatitis C reinfection. Time point of the sample: naive CD8 control sorted from an acute-time-point sample. Profiling relied on immunoSEQ multiplex PCR, and the TCRdb table lists in-frame clones only, not all of them. The sample lists tens of thousands of clones, roughly 85% occurring once. The specimen sequenced was naive CD8+ T cells from PBMCs. These receptors were collected from a woman aged 18-29 years who spontaneously cleared hepatitis C infection.

This clone came up once. The gene calls are TRBV5-8 and TRBJ2-2; 7 nucleotides align to TRBD2. Trimming removed 2 bases from V and 5 bases from J; junction bases left unmatched: 12. Germline assignment: CDR1 SGHTS and CDR2 YDEGEE. The CDR3 length is 17 residues. The CDR3 nucleotides are TGTGCCAGCAGCTTCGGCGTTGGGGCGGGAGCGACCGGGGAGCTGTTTTTT. It codes for CASSFGVGAGATGELFF.

This rearrangement joins TRBV2 to TRBJ2-7; TRBD1 agrees at 10 bases. V dropped 11 bases and J dropped 5; count of bases not matched to a gene: 3. The CDR3 consists of 11 residues. CDR1 and CDR2 from the germline V gene are SNHLY and FYNNEI. CDR3: CAPGTGDEQYF. For the CDR3, the DNA is TGTGCCCCCGGGACAGGGGACGAGCAGTACTTC.

This chain links TRBV5-1 with TRBJ1-1; 7 bases map to TRBD1. This CDR3 has 17 amino acids. The V segment lost 1 base and the J segment 1 base; nucleotides outside the gene matches: 10. The germline CDR1 and CDR2 sequences are SGHRS and YFSETQ. CDR3 bases: TGCGCCAGCAGCTTGAGTGGGACAGAGGGCGGGAACACTGAAGCTTTCTTT. Its translation is CASSLSGTEGGNTEAFF.

The chain couples TRBV6-5 to TRBJ2-7; 10 bases are shared with TRBD2. Trimming cost V 5 bases and J 5 bases; bases outside gene matches: 9. CDR1 is MNHEY, CDR2 SVGAGI, per germline. The CDR3 sequence is 15 residues long. The CDR3 DNA reads TGTGCCAGCAGTCCCCCGGGGCTAGCGGGAGACGAGCAGTACTTC. This sequence encodes CASSPPGLAGDEQYF.

This clone was picked up one time. The chain couples TRBV5-8 to TRBJ2-2; TRBD2 is a possible D gene (6 bases). This CDR3 region has 15 residues. V lost 3 bases and J lost 1, with 10 bases in between. Per germline, CDR1 SGHTS and CDR2 YDEGEE. CDR3 sequence reads: CASSSPRENTGELFF. CDR3 DNA: TGTGCCAGCAGCTCCCCGCGGGAGAACACCGGGGAGCTGTTTTTT.

V usage is TRBV12-5 and J usage is TRBJ2-7; 10 nucleotides line up with TRBD1. In germline, CDR1 is LGHNT, CDR2 FRNRAP. The CDR3 totals 13 residues. V was pared by 5 bases and J by 2 bases, with 0 bases of the junction left unmatched. The CDR3 DNA follows: TGTGCTAGTGGTGGGACAGGGGCCTACGAGCAGTACTTC. Translated: CASGGTGAYEQYF.

In this sample, this clone turned up once. V and J are TRBV5-1 and TRBJ2-3, with D uncertain. The germline gives CDR1 SGHRS, CDR2 YFSETQ. V was shortened by 1 base and J by 6 bases, with 9 bases between the two germline ends. The CDR3 spans 13 residues. CDR3 DNA: TGCGCCAGCAGCTTGTATGTAACGGATACGCAGTATTTT. Residues: CASSLYVTDTQYF. Full variable domain (remainder filled in from reference TRBV5-1 and TRBJ2-3): KAGVTQTPRYLIKTRGQQVTLSCSPISGHRSVSWYQQTPGQGLQFLFEYFSETQRNKGNFPGRFSGRQFSNSRSEMNVSTLELGDSALYLCASSLYVTDTQYFGPGTRLTVL.

V and J are TRBV27 and TRBJ1-1; no firm D call. Between the trimmed V and J ends, which lost 6 bases and 7 bases, there was a span of 12 bases. The germline gives CDR1 MNHEY, CDR2 SMNVEV (reference sequence). The CDR3 runs 12 residues. The CDR3 DNA reads as TGTGCCAGCAGGGGCGGACCGTATGAAGCTTTCTTT. It codes for CASRGGPYEAFF.

The gene calls are TRBV2 and TRBJ2-1, with D possibly being TRBD2 (6 bases). This CDR3 comprises 13 residues. Germline CDR1 is SNHLY and CDR2 is FYNNEI. The V end was cut by 7 bases, the J end by 7 bases, with 14 bases between. The CDR3, as DNA: TGTGCCAGCATGGGACTCCCTTTGAATGAGCAGTTCTTC. Translated, it gives CASMGLPLNEQFF. The entire variable domain, with the rest obtained from reference TRBV2 and TRBJ2-1, is as follows: EPEVTQTPSHQVTQMGQEVILRCVPISNHLYFYWYRQILGQKVEFLVSFYNNEISEKSEIFDDQFSVERPDGSNFTLKIRSTKLEDSAMYFCASMGLPLNEQFFGPGTRLTVL.

The genes are TRBV7-6 and TRBJ2-3; no definite D call. The CDR3 spans 13 residues. Germline V CDR1 and CDR2: SGHVS, FNYEAQ. Trimming stripped 5 bases from V and 6 bases from J, with 12 bases between. In nucleotides, the CDR3 is TGTGCCAGCAGCCCGACCTTTTTGGATACGCAGTATTTT. Its protein product is CASSPTFLDTQYF.

The chain combines TRBV27 with TRBJ2-7, with 10 bases identical to TRBD1. The ends lost 5 bases at V and 4 bases at J; junction bases unmatched: 5. Germline V lookup: CDR1 MNHEY, CDR2 SMNVEV (reference sequence). This CDR3 spans 14 amino acids. CDR3 sequence (DNA): TGTGCCAGCAGTCTGACAGGGGGCGGGTACGAGCAGTACTTC. Translated: CASSLTGGGYEQYF.

The genes are TRBV6-6 and TRBJ1-1, with TRBD1 as a possible D gene (5 bases). Germline CDR1 is MNHNY and CDR2 is SVGAGI (reference sequence). The V and J ends lost 4 bases and 2 bases respectively, with 8 bases between them. The CDR3 is 13 amino acids. The CDR3 is CASSWDPNTEAFF. The CDR3 DNA reads TGTGCCAGCAGTTGGGACCCTAACACTGAAGCTTTCTTT.